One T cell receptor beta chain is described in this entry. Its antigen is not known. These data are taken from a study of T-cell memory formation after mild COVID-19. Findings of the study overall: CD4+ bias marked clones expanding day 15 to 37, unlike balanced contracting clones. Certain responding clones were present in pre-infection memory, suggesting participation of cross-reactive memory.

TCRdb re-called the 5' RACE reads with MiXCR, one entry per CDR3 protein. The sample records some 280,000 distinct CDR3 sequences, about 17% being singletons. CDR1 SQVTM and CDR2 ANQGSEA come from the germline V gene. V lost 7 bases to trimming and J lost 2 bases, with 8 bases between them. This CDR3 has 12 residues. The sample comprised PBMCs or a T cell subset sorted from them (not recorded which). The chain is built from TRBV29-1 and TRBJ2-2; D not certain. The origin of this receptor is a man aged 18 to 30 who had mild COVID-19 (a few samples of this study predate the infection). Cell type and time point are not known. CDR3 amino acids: CSGAANTGELFF. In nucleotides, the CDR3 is TGCAGCGGGGCGGCCAACACCGGGGAGCTGTTTTTT.